The rows below give T cell receptor beta chains drawn from one sample of a study of blood T cell repertoires in COVID-19. Sequencing used immunoSEQ multiplex PCR; TCRdb keeps in-frame clones, though not all of them. The sample includes about 280,000 clones, around 84% of them seen just once. Source material: PBMCs or T cells enriched from blood (not recorded which). These receptors all stem from a woman aged 50 to 60 who had recovered from COVID-19. CDR3s include the opening cysteine and the closing phenylalanine or tryptophan. D genes are given only for firm matches. Clone size is given for some rows only: seen once, a few or many times, or a class if the clone is expanded.

TRBD2 | TRBJ2-5 | TRBV7-3 | - | TGTGCCAGCAGCCGGACTAGCGGGGGCCAAGAGACCCAGTACTTC | CASSRTSGGQETQYF
- | TRBJ2-7 | TRBV4-1 | - | TGCGCCAGCAGCCAAGATGTAGGGGACTACGAGCAGTACTTC | CASSQDVGDYEQYF
TRBD2 | TRBJ2-1 | TRBV5-1 | - | TGCGCCAGCAGCCCGATATTAGCGGGGGCCCTCAATGAGCAGTTCTTC | CASSPILAGALNEQFF
TRBD1 | TRBJ2-7 | TRBV10-3 | - | TGTGCCATCAGAAAAGGACAGGGAGGAAACGAGCAGTACTTC | CAIRKGQGGNEQYF
TRBD1 | TRBJ2-5 | TRBV7-2 | - | TGTGCCAGCAGCTCCCCCTGGGGACAGGGGGCCCGGGAGACCCAGTACTTC | CASSSPWGQGARETQYF
- | TRBJ1-4 | TRBV30 | - | TGTGCCTGGAGTGAAGACAGCCGAAGTGAAAAACTGTTTTTT | CAWSEDSRSEKLFF
TRBD2 | TRBJ2-3 | TRBV5-1 | - | TGCGCCAGCAGCGGACTAGCTAGCACAGATACGCAGTATTTT | CASSGLASTDTQYF
TRBD1 | TRBJ1-5 | TRBV2 | few | TGTGCCAGCAGGATACAGGGGTCGAGCAATCAGCCCCAGCATTTT | CASRIQGSSNQPQHF
- | TRBJ1-2 | TRBV16 | once | TGTGCCAGCAGCCAATCGAACAGCCCTAACTATGGCTACACCTTC | CASSQSNSPNYGYTF
- | TRBJ2-7 | TRBV30 | - | TGTGCCTGGAGCACATTAAGCAGGGTCCGCGAGCAGTACTTC | CAWSTLSRVREQYF
TRBD2 | TRBJ2-1 | TRBV3-1/TRBV3-2 | - | TGTGCCAGCAGCCGGAGCGGGGGGGCAACCTTAAATGAGCAGTTCTTC | CASSRSGGATLNEQFF
- | TRBJ1-2 | TRBV12-3/TRBV12-4 | - | TGTGCCAGCAGCCAGGGGTTCCATGGCTACACCTTC | CASSQGFHGYTF
TRBD2 | TRBJ2-3 | TRBV24-1 | once | TGTGCCACCAGTCCGGGGGGTACGCAGTATTTT | CATSPGGTQYF
TRBD1 | TRBJ1-1 | TRBV19 | - | TGTGCCAGTAGTTCGCCAGGGGGGATGAACACTGAAGCTTTCTTT | CASSSPGGMNTEAFF
TRBD1 | TRBJ1-5 | TRBV2 | - | TGTGCCAGCAGTGGACAGGGCGATCAGCCCCAGCATTTT | CASSGQGDQPQHF
- | TRBJ1-6 | TRBV5-8 | - | TGTGCCAGCAGGGCCGGGACATTTCGTTCACCCCTCCACTTT | CASRAGTFRSPLHF
TRBD1 | TRBJ2-1 | TRBV7-6 | - | TGTGCCAGCAGCTCAAGACAGGGGGTAGACAATGAGCAGTTCTTC | CASSSRQGVDNEQFF
- | TRBJ1-5 | TRBV27 | - | TGTGCCAGCAGTTTATCGTGGGGCTTTCAGCCCCAGCATTTT | CASSLSWGFQPQHF
- | TRBJ2-3 | TRBV3-1/TRBV3-2 | - | TGTGCCAGCACTAGCGCAGATACGCAGTATTTT | CASTSADTQYF
- | TRBJ1-2 | TRBV20-1 | - | TGCAGTGCTAGAGATCGCTATGGCTACACCTTC | CSARDRYGYTF
- | TRBJ1-6 | TRBV6-6 | - | TGTGCCAGCAGTTATGGAGGGTACGGTAATTCACCCCTCCACTTT | CASSYGGYGNSPLHF
TRBD2 | TRBJ2-7 | TRBV4-1 | few | TGCGCCAGCAGCCCTTATACGTCTAGCGGGAGGAACGAGCAGTACTTC | CASSPYTSSGRNEQYF
TRBD1 | TRBJ1-6 | TRBV5-5 | few | TGTGCCAGCAGCTTCGGGGACAGGAATAATAATTCACCCCTCCACTTT | CASSFGDRNNNSPLHF
TRBD1 | TRBJ2-1 | TRBV7-8 | - | TGTGCCAGCAGCGCCACTAGGACAAGGGGGCGGCGGGACAATGAGCAGTTCTTC | CASSATRTRGRRDNEQFF
TRBD1 | TRBJ1-5 | TRBV27 | once | TGTGCCAGCAGTCCTAAAGGGGGACAGACAAATCAGCCCCAGCATTTT | CASSPKGGQTNQPQHF
- | TRBJ2-5 | TRBV15 | - | TGTGCCACCAGCGGTCCAGGGGTGTGGGAGACCCAGTACTTC | CATSGPGVWETQYF
TRBD1 | TRBJ1-4 | TRBV6-1 | - | TGTGCCAGCAGTGAAGCGGCGGGACAGGGGAATGAAAAACTGTTTTTT | CASSEAAGQGNEKLFF
- | TRBJ2-6 | TRBV19 | - | TGTGCCAGTAGTATAGGAACAGGGATTACTGGGGCCAACGTCCTGACTTTC | CASSIGTGITGANVLTF
- | TRBJ2-7 | TRBV4-1 | - | TGCGCCAGCAGCCAAGGAGGTTCAGGGGAGAAAGACTACGAGCAGTACTTC | CASSQGGSGEKDYEQYF
- | TRBJ2-7 | TRBV5-1 | - | TGCGCCAGCAGCTTGCGGTCCAGACAGTACGAGCAGTACTTC | CASSLRSRQYEQYF
- | TRBJ1-4 | TRBV15 | - | TGTGCCACCAGCCCCCGTTCGGGGTCTAATGAAAAACTGTTTTTT | CATSPRSGSNEKLFF
TRBD1 | TRBJ1-6 | TRBV3-1/TRBV3-2 | - | TGTGCCAGCAGGAATGGGGACAGGGTTTCACCCCTCCACTTT | CASRNGDRVSPLHF
TRBD2 | TRBJ2-1 | TRBV5-1 | - | TGCGCCAGCAGCAGGTTTGGAGCGGGGAGGGGCAATGAGCAGTTCTTC | CASSRFGAGRGNEQFF